A selection of T cell receptor beta chains follows, all from one sample in a study of T cell repertoires in cytomegalovirus infection. TCRdb called the reads again in MiXCR, with one record for every CDR3 protein. The sample comprises 230,000 or so distinct CDR3 sequences, over 15% of which are singletons, and around half rests with the top ten. Source material: CD8+ T cells from PBMCs. The receptors here all came from a human donor in good health (CMV status not recorded). Some clones in this sample may be carry-over from other donors' samples. Each CDR3 is given with its conserved first and last residue. D genes are given only for firm matches. Where a row states a size, it is once, few, many or the class of an expanded clone; other rows omit it.

D: NA; V: TRBV20-1; size: few; J: TRBJ2-7; DNA: TGCAGTGCTAGAGAGGTAGGGGGGCCCTACGAGCAGTACTTC; CDR3: CSAREVGGPYEQYF
D: TRBD1; V: TRBV12-3/TRBV12-4; size: many; J: TRBJ2-1; DNA: TGTGCCAGCAGTGCCCGGGACAGGGTCCATGAGCAGTTCTTC; CDR3: CASSARDRVHEQFF
D: NA; V: TRBV29-1; size: few; J: TRBJ1-1; DNA: TGCAGCGTTGAAGAAGGTGGCGGAGCTTTCTTT; CDR3: CSVEEGGGAFF
D: NA; V: TRBV6-5; size: many; J: TRBJ1-5; DNA: TGTGCCAGCAGTTACCTGGGGCAGGGTCAGCCCCAGCATTTT; CDR3: CASSYLGQGQPQHF
D: NA; V: TRBV29-1; size: few; J: TRBJ2-2; DNA: TGCAGCGTCAAATCAATACAGGGAGGTCCAGCGAACACCGGGGAGCTGTTTTTT; CDR3: CSVKSIQGGPANTGELFF
D: NA; V: TRBV6-2/TRBV6-3; size: few; J: TRBJ1-1; DNA: TGTGCCAGCAGTTACTTACCTCAGGGATTTAACACTGAAGCTTTCTTT; CDR3: CASSYLPQGFNTEAFF
D: NA; V: TRBV20-1; size: NA; J: TRBJ1-5; DNA: TGCAGTGCTAGAGAATCTGGGGGCTTTTACAATCAGCCCCAGCATTTT; CDR3: CSARESGGFYNQPQHF
D: NA; V: TRBV7-9; size: NA; J: TRBJ2-1; DNA: TGTGCCAGCAGCCCGAAAAGCTCCTACAATGAGCAGTTCTTC; CDR3: CASSPKSSYNEQFF
D: NA; V: TRBV7-8; size: many; J: TRBJ1-6; DNA: TGTGCCAGCAGCTTATCGTTATTGGACAGAAAGAATTCACCCCTCCACTTT; CDR3: CASSLSLLDRKNSPLHF
D: NA; V: TRBV7-2; size: few; J: TRBJ2-7; DNA: TGTGCCAGCAGCTTAGGTCTTGGGACGGCCGCATACGAGCAGTACTTC; CDR3: CASSLGLGTAAYEQYF
D: NA; V: TRBV10-2; size: many; J: TRBJ2-1; DNA: TGCGCCAGCAGTGACGACGGGGCCCATACCTACAATGAGCAGTTCTTC; CDR3: CASSDDGAHTYNEQFF
D: TRBD1; V: TRBV5-1; size: few; J: TRBJ2-7; DNA: TGCGCCAGCAGCCAAAGTACCGGGACAGGGGGCTGGGAGCAGTACTTC; CDR3: CASSQSTGTGGWEQYF
D: NA; V: TRBV5-6; size: NA; J: TRBJ1-3; DNA: TGTGCCAGCAGCTGGAGGGGAACTGGAAACACCATATATTTT; CDR3: CASSWRGTGNTIYF
D: NA; V: TRBV5-6; size: NA; J: TRBJ1-6; DNA: TGTGCCAGCAGCCTGCATCGAGGTCCAGAACCGAAGGGTCTTATTTCACCCCTCCACTTT; CDR3: CASSLHRGPEPKGLISPLHF
D: TRBD1; V: TRBV4-3; size: NA; J: TRBJ1-2; DNA: TGCGCCAGCAGCCAAGCAAGACAGGGGCCCTTTTATGGCTACACCTTC; CDR3: CASSQARQGPFYGYTF
D: NA; V: TRBV5-1; size: NA; J: TRBJ2-7; DNA: TGCGCCAGCAGCGTGGGACATACCAGCTCCTACGAGCAGTACTTC; CDR3: CASSVGHTSSYEQYF
D: NA; V: TRBV7-4; size: NA; J: TRBJ2-5; DNA: TGTGCCAGCAGCTTAGTCTCTCAAGAGACCCAGTACTTC; CDR3: CASSLVSQETQYF
D: NA; V: TRBV24-1; size: few; J: TRBJ1-5; DNA: TGTGCCACCAGTGACGGGTCTAATCAGCCCCAGCATTTT; CDR3: CATSDGSNQPQHF
D: NA; V: TRBV2; size: NA; J: TRBJ1-1; DNA: TGTGCCAGCAGTGAGGGGGGGATTAACACTGAAGCTTTCTTT; CDR3: CASSEGGINTEAFF
D: NA; V: TRBV6-2/TRBV6-3; size: few; J: TRBJ2-4; DNA: TGTGCCAGCAGTGTGCCCCTCAGGGGAACCGGAGCCAAAAACATTCAGTACTTC; CDR3: CASSVPLRGTGAKNIQYF
D: NA; V: TRBV7-9; size: few; J: TRBJ1-4; DNA: TGTGCCAGCAGCCCGCCGGACAACCAAGCAACTAATGAAAAACTGTTTTTT; CDR3: CASSPPDNQATNEKLFF
D: NA; V: TRBV6-1; size: many; J: TRBJ2-3; DNA: TGTGCCAGCAGGACGGGGACAGATACGCAGTATTTT; CDR3: CASRTGTDTQYF
D: NA; V: TRBV4-2; size: many; J: TRBJ2-1; DNA: TGTGCCAGCAGCCCTACAGGCGGAGAGCAGTTCTTC; CDR3: CASSPTGGEQFF
D: NA; V: TRBV10-2; size: many; J: TRBJ2-5; DNA: TGCGCCAGCAGTGGGGACTTACGGGACGTGGAGACCCAGTACTTC; CDR3: CASSGDLRDVETQYF
D: NA; V: TRBV2; size: few; J: TRBJ2-3; DNA: TGTGCCAGCAAAAGGGGGGCCGACACAGATACGCAGTATTTT; CDR3: CASKRGADTDTQYF
D: TRBD2; V: TRBV7-2; size: many; J: TRBJ2-3; DNA: TGTGCCAGCAGCCCGGGACTAGCGGGGGGATGGGTCACAGATACGCAGTATTTT; CDR3: CASSPGLAGGWVTDTQYF
D: NA; V: TRBV6-2/TRBV6-3; size: NA; J: TRBJ2-1; DNA: TGTGCCAGCAGTTACTTCAATGAGAAGTTCTTC; CDR3: CASSYFNEKFF
D: TRBD2; V: TRBV7-9; size: many; J: TRBJ2-7; DNA: TGTGCCAGCAGCACTAGCGGGGGCAAACCCTACGAGCAGTACTTC; CDR3: CASSTSGGKPYEQYF
D: TRBD1; V: TRBV7-9; size: NA; J: TRBJ1-5; DNA: TGTGCCAGCAGCTCTTCCGGACAGGGCCGGCTAAACAATCAGCCCCAGCATTTT; CDR3: CASSSSGQGRLNNQPQHF
D: NA; V: TRBV7-8; size: many; J: TRBJ1-5; DNA: TGTGCCAGCAGCCCGGACCACATCCCGGGAGGCAATCAGCCCCAGCATTTT; CDR3: CASSPDHIPGGNQPQHF
D: NA; V: TRBV4-1; size: many; J: TRBJ1-2; DNA: TGCGCCAGCAGCCAAGAATGGACGGCGAACTATGGCTACACCTTC; CDR3: CASSQEWTANYGYTF
D: NA; V: TRBV5-6; size: few; J: TRBJ2-3; DNA: TGTGCCAGCAGCTTGGGTGACTACCCTAGCACAGATACGCAGTATTTT; CDR3: CASSLGDYPSTDTQYF
D: TRBD2; V: TRBV7-2; size: many; J: TRBJ2-7; DNA: TGTGCCAGCAGCCGCGTTTTCCGGGCTAGCGGGGCTTCCTACGAGCAGTACTTC; CDR3: CASSRVFRASGASYEQYF
D: TRBD2; V: TRBV7-2; size: NA; J: TRBJ2-3; DNA: TGTGCCAGCAGCTTCAGTAGCGGGGGGGCCACAGATACGCAGTATTTT; CDR3: CASSFSSGGATDTQYF
D: NA; V: TRBV6-2/TRBV6-3; size: NA; J: TRBJ2-2; DNA: TGTGCCAGCAGTCAATCAACTTCAACCGGGGAGCTGTTTTTT; CDR3: CASSQSTSTGELFF
D: TRBD2; V: TRBV6-1; size: many; J: TRBJ2-5; DNA: TGTGCCAGCAGTGATGGGAGGGGAATCGGAGAGACCCAGTACTTC; CDR3: CASSDGRGIGETQYF
D: NA; V: TRBV28; size: NA; J: TRBJ2-2; DNA: TGTGCCAGCAGTGCCACAGGGACCGCTGGGGAGCTGTTTTTT; CDR3: CASSATGTAGELFF
D: NA; V: TRBV28; size: few; J: TRBJ2-4; DNA: TGTGCCAGCAGTCCGCGACAGATGAGGAACATTCAGTACTTC; CDR3: CASSPRQMRNIQYF
D: NA; V: TRBV27; size: many; J: TRBJ2-3; DNA: TGTGCCAGCAGTTTACTCGGGGCTCCTAGCACAGATACGCAGTATTTT; CDR3: CASSLLGAPSTDTQYF
D: NA; V: TRBV7-9; size: NA; J: TRBJ1-2; DNA: TGTGCCAGCAGCTTAGTAGCAGGGGCGGATGGCTACACCTTC; CDR3: CASSLVAGADGYTF
D: NA; V: TRBV4-3; size: few; J: TRBJ1-1; DNA: TGCGCCAGCAGCCCGAACTCTTATCCGAACACTGAAGCTTTCTTT; CDR3: CASSPNSYPNTEAFF
D: TRBD1; V: TRBV29-1; size: few; J: TRBJ2-7; DNA: TGCAGCGCCCAGGCAGGGACAGGGTCTAAGGAGCAGTACTTC; CDR3: CSAQAGTGSKEQYF
D: NA; V: TRBV6-6; size: NA; J: TRBJ2-3; DNA: TGTGCCAGCAGTTATCTCGCTGCGGATACGCAGTATTTT; CDR3: CASSYLAADTQYF
D: NA; V: TRBV27; size: NA; J: TRBJ1-1; DNA: TGTGCCAGCAGTCCGTCGGGAGTGAACACTGAAGCTTTCTTT; CDR3: CASSPSGVNTEAFF
D: NA; V: TRBV12-3/TRBV12-4; size: many; J: TRBJ1-1; DNA: TGTGCCAGCAAAGCGACGGGGGTCACTGAAGCTTTCTTT; CDR3: CASKATGVTEAFF
D: TRBD1; V: TRBV12-3/TRBV12-4; size: few; J: TRBJ2-6; DNA: TGTGCCAGCAGTCGTACAGGGGGCGCGTCTGGGGCCAACGTCCTGACTTTC; CDR3: CASSRTGGASGANVLTF
D: TRBD1; V: TRBV7-8; size: many; J: TRBJ2-1; DNA: TGTGCCAGCAGCCCGCGACAGGGTTGGGAGCAGTTCTTC; CDR3: CASSPRQGWEQFF
D: TRBD1; V: TRBV27; size: NA; J: TRBJ1-2; DNA: TGTGCCAGCAGTTTTCAGGGGGACTTCTATGGCTACACCTTC; CDR3: CASSFQGDFYGYTF
D: NA; V: TRBV10-3; size: NA; J: TRBJ1-5; DNA: TGTGCCATCAGTGAGTCGACAGGAGGGATCGGTCAGCCCCAGCATTTT; CDR3: CAISESTGGIGQPQHF
D: NA; V: TRBV7-9; size: NA; J: TRBJ1-3; DNA: TGTGCCAGCAGCTCTAGGGGACTAGCTGGAAACACCATATATTTT; CDR3: CASSSRGLAGNTIYF